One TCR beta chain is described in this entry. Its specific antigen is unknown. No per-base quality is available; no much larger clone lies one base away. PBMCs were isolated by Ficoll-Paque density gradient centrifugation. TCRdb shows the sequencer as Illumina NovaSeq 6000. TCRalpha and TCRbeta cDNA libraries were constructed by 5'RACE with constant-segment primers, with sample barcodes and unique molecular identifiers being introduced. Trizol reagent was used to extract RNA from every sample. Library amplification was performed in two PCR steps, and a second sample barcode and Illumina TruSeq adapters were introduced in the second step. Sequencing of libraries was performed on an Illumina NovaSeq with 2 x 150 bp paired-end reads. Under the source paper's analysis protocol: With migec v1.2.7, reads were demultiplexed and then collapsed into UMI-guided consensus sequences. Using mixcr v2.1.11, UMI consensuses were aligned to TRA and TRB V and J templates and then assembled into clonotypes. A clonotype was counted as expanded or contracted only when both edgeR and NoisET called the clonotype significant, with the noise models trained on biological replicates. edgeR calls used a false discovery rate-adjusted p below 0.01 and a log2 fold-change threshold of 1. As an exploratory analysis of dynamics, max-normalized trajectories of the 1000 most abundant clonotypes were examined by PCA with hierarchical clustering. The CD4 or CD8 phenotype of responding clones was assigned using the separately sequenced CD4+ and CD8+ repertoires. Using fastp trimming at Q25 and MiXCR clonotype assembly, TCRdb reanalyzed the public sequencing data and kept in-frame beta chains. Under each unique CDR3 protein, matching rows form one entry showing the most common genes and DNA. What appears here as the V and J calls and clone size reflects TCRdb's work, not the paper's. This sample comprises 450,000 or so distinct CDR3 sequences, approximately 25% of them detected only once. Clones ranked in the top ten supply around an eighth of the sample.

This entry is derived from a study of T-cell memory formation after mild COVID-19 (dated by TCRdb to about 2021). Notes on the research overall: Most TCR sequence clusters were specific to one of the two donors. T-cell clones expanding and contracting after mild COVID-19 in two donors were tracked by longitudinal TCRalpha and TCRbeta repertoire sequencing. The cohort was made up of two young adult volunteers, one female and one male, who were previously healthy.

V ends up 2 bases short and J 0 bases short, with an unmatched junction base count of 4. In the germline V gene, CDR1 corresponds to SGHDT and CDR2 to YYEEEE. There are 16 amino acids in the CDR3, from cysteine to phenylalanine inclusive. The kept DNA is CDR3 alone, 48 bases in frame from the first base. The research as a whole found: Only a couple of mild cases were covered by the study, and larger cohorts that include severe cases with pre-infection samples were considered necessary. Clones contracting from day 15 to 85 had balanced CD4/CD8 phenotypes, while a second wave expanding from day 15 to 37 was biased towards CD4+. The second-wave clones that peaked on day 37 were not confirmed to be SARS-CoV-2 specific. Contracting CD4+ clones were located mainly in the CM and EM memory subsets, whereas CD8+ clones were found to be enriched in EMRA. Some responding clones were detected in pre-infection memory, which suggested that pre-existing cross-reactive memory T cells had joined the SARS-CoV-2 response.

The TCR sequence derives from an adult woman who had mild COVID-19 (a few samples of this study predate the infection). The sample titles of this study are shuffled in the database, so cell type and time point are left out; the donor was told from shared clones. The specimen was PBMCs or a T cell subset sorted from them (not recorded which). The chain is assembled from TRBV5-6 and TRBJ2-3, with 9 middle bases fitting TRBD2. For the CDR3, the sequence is CASSFPSGVSTDTQYF. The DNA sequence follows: TGTGCCAGCAGCTTCCCTAGCGGGGTTAGCACAGATACGCAGTATTTT.